Listed below are T cell receptor beta chains from one sample, sequenced in a study of T cell responses to AZD1222 COVID-19 vaccine. Libraries were prepared by immunoSEQ multiplex PCR; TCRdb keeps only in-frame clonotypes and omits some of them. The sample includes 100,000 to 110,000 clones, about 87% seen only once; the top ten take more than 1.5%. Sample: peripheral blood, taken on day 0 of AZD1222 vaccination. These receptors were taken from an adult in good health. The CDR3 runs from the conserved cysteine through the conserved F or W. D genes are given only for firm matches.

j_gene: TRBJ2-5; d_gene: .; v_gene: TRBV7-2; CDR3aa: CASSLSSGGEETQYF; CDR3nt: TGTGCCAGCAGCTTATCGTCCGGGGGAGAGGAGACCCAGTACTTC
j_gene: TRBJ2-7; d_gene: .; v_gene: TRBV29-1; CDR3aa: CSVESQGPSYEQYF; CDR3nt: TGCAGCGTCGAATCACAGGGACCTTCCTACGAGCAGTACTTC
j_gene: TRBJ2-1; d_gene: TRBD2; v_gene: TRBV19; CDR3aa: CASSRTSEPFNEQFF; CDR3nt: TGTGCCAGTAGCCGGACTAGCGAACCCTTCAATGAGCAGTTCTTC
j_gene: TRBJ1-2; d_gene: TRBD1; v_gene: TRBV6-5; CDR3aa: CATGQAPVDGYTF; CDR3nt: TGTGCCACGGGACAGGCCCCCGTCGATGGCTACACCTTC
j_gene: TRBJ1-5; d_gene: .; v_gene: TRBV27; CDR3aa: CASSLRQGNQPQHF; CDR3nt: TGTGCCAGCAGTCTCCGACAAGGCAATCAGCCCCAGCATTTT
j_gene: TRBJ2-4; d_gene: .; v_gene: TRBV10-3; CDR3aa: CAISEDLGPSQYF; CDR3nt: TGTGCCATCAGTGAGGATCTAGGCCCAAGCCAGTACTTC
j_gene: TRBJ2-7; d_gene: .; v_gene: TRBV4-2; CDR3aa: CASSQDRTGRVNEQYF; CDR3nt: TGTGCCAGCAGCCAAGATCGAACAGGGAGGGTCAACGAGCAGTACTTC
j_gene: TRBJ2-2; d_gene: TRBD1; v_gene: TRBV28; CDR3aa: CASNTYRGRRANTGELFF; CDR3nt: TGTGCCAGCAATACGTACAGGGGGCGCCGGGCGAACACCGGGGAGCTGTTTTTT
j_gene: TRBJ2-2; d_gene: .; v_gene: TRBV5-8; CDR3aa: CASSLESGDTGELFF; CDR3nt: TGTGCCAGCAGCTTGGAGTCTGGGGACACCGGGGAGCTGTTTTTT
j_gene: TRBJ2-7; d_gene: TRBD1; v_gene: TRBV4-1; CDR3aa: CASSPTGGPPGIYEEQYF; CDR3nt: TGCGCCAGCAGCCCAACAGGGGGTCCTCCGGGGATTTATGAGGAGCAGTACTTC